The rows below give T cell receptor beta chains drawn from one sample of a study of metastatic and nonmetastatic thyroid tumors. TCRdb reprocessed the PCR reads via MiXCR. The sample lists 21,000 or so clones, about a sixth seen once, with less than 45% in the top ten. The sequencing input was blood. The receptors shown here come from a female donor with papillary thyroid cancer or a benign thyroid nodule (not recorded which). Some clones in this sample may be carry-over from other donors' samples. CDR3s include the opening cysteine and the closing phenylalanine or tryptophan. The D gene is left open where the match is weak. A row's size may be missing; if present it is once, few, many or a size class.

TRBV30,TRBJ1-1,-,few,CAWFRRTEAFF,TGTGCCTGGTTTAGGAGAACTGAAGCTTTCTTT
TRBV12-3/TRBV12-4,TRBJ2-5,-,many,CASSLFSQETQYF,TGTGCCAGCAGTTTATTTAGCCAAGAGACCCAGTACTTC
TRBV28,TRBJ2-7,TRBD1,few,CASSIGTGHYEQYF,TGTGCCAGCAGCATCGGGACAGGGCACTACGAGCAGTACTTC
TRBV3-1,TRBJ2-1,TRBD2,many,CASSLISGRDNEQFF,TGTGCCAGCAGCCTAATTAGCGGGAGGGACAATGAGCAGTTCTTC
TRBV6-2/TRBV6-3,TRBJ2-7,-,many,CASSLRGKYEQYF,TGTGCCAGCAGTTTGCGCGGGAAGTACGAGCAGTACTTC
TRBV7-6,TRBJ2-2,TRBD2,many,CASSSPGLAGVNGELFF,TGTGCCAGCAGCTCCCCGGGACTAGCGGGAGTTAACGGGGAGCTGTTTTTT
TRBV11-2,TRBJ2-7,TRBD1,-,CASSLQQGANEQYF,TGTGCCAGCAGCTTACAACAGGGGGCGAATGAGCAGTACTTC
TRBV2,TRBJ2-7,TRBD1,many,CASSADRGRTYEQYF,TGTGCCAGCAGTGCTGACAGGGGCCGTACCTACGAGCAGTACTTC
TRBV2,TRBJ1-5,-,-,CAWKYRAGQPQHF,TGTGCCTGGAAATACAGGGCGGGTCAGCCCCAGCATTTT
TRBV7-3,TRBJ2-3,TRBD2,-,CASSSASGSTSTDTQYF,TGTGCCAGCAGTTCCGCGAGCGGGAGCACTAGCACAGATACGCAGTATTTT
TRBV15,TRBJ2-3,TRBD1,-,CACRGDRGVTDTQYF,TGTGCGTGCAGGGGGGACAGGGGTGTTACAGATACGCAGTATTTT
TRBV5-1,TRBJ2-2,TRBD1,-,CASSFGQGSGELFF,TGCGCCAGCAGCTTTGGACAGGGGTCCGGGGAGCTGTTTTTT
TRBV20-1,TRBJ2-2,-,many,CSARVQSFTGELFF,TGCAGTGCTAGGGTGCAGAGTTTCACCGGGGAGCTGTTTTTT
TRBV4-3,TRBJ2-7,TRBD2,-,CASSQVLAVSTYEQYF,TGCGCCAGCAGCCAAGTCCTAGCGGTCTCAACCTACGAGCAGTACTTC
TRBV14,TRBJ1-3,-,many,CASSSRRSGNTIYF,TGTGCCAGCAGCAGCCGGCGTTCTGGAAACACCATATATTTT
TRBV10-3,TRBJ2-2,-,few,CAISGATLNTGELFF,TGTGCCATCAGTGGGGCGACTCTTAACACCGGGGAGCTGTTTTTT
TRBV4-1,TRBJ1-5,-,many,CASSQIKGVSNQPQHF,TGCGCCAGCAGCCAAATAAAGGGTGTCTCCAATCAGCCCCAGCATTTT
TRBV28,TRBJ2-1,TRBD2,many,CASIPLGGDPTGQFF,TGTGCCAGCATCCCCCTCGGGGGGGACCCCACGGGGCAGTTCTTC
TRBV5-5,TRBJ1-2,-,many,CASSHNYGYTF,TGTGCCAGCAGCCACAACTATGGCTACACCTTC
TRBV20-1,TRBJ2-1,-,many,CSVSYPNSYNEQFF,TGCAGTGTCTCCTACCCAAACTCCTACAATGAGCAGTTCTTC
TRBV25-1,TRBJ2-7,-,-,CASSPEGLIGGHGVYEQCF,TGTGCCAGCAGTCCCGAAGGTCTAATCGGAGGGCATGGCGTCTACGAGCAGTGCTTC
TRBV28,TRBJ2-1,TRBD1,many,CASSFPRDRRNNEQFF,TGTGCCAGCAGCTTCCCCCGGGACAGACGTAACAATGAGCAGTTCTTC
TRBV28,TRBJ1-1,TRBD1,few,CASSRPGTGVAEAFF,TGTGCCAGCTCTAGGCCGGGGACAGGGGTGGCTGAAGCTTTCTTT
TRBV6-1,TRBJ2-7,-,many,CASKWDTGSYEQYF,TGTGCCAGCAAATGGGACACTGGGTCCTACGAGCAGTACTTC
TRBV28,TRBJ2-2,-,many,CASSLLTNTGELFF,TGTGCCAGCAGTTTACTCACTAACACCGGGGAGCTGTTTTTT